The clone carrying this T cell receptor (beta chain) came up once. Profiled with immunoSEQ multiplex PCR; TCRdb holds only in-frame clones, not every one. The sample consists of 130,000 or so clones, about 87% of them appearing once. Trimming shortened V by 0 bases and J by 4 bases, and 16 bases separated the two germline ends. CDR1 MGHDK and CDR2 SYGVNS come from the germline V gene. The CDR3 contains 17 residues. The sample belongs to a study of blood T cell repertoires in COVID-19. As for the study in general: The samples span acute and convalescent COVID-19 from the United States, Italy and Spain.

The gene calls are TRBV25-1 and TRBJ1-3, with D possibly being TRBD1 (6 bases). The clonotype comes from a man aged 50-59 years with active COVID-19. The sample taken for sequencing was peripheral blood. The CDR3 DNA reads TGTGCCAGCAGTGAATACTACACAGGGAAGTCAGGAAACACCATATATTTT. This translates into CASSEYYTGKSGNTIYF.